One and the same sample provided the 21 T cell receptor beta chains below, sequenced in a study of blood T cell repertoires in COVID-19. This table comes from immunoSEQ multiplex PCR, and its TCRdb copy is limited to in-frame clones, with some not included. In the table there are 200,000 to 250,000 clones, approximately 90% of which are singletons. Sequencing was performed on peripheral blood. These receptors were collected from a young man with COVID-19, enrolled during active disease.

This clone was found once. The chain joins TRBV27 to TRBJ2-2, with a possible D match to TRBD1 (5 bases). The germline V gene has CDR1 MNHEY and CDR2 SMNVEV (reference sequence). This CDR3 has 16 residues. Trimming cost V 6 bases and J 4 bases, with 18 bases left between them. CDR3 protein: CASSKQGSWSTGELFF. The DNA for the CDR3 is TGTGCCAGCAGCAAGCAGGGTTCGTGGAGCACCGGGGAGCTGTTTTTT.

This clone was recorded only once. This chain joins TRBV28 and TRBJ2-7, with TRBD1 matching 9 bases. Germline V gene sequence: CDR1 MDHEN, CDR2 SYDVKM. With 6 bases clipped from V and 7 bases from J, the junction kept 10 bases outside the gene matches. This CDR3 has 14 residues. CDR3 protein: CASRRTGAQREQYF. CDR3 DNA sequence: TGTGCCAGCAGGAGGACAGGGGCCCAGAGGGAGCAGTACTTC.

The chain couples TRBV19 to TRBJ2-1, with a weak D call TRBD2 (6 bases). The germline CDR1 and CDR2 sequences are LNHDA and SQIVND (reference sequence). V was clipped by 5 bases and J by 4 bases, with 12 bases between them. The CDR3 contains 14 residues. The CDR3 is CASSRRGKYNEQFF. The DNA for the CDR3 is TGTGCCAGTAGTCGGCGGGGCAAGTACAATGAGCAGTTCTTC.

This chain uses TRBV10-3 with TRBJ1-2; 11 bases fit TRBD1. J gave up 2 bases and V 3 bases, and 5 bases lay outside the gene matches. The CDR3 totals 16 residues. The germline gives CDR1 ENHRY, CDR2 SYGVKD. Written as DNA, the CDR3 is TGTGCCATCAGTGAAGGACAGGGGGCATGGAACTATGGCTACACCTTC. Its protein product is CAISEGQGAWNYGYTF.

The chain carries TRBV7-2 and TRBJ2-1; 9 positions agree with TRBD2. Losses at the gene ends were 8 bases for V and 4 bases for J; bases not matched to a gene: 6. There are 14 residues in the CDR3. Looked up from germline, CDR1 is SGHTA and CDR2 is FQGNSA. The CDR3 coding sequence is TGTGCCAGCCAATTGCGGGGGGGGTACAATGAGCAGTTCTTC. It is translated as CASQLRGGYNEQFF.

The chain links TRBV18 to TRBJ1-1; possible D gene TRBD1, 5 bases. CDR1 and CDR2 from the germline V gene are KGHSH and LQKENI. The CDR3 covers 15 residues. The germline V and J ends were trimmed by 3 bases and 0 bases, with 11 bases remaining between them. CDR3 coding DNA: TGTGCCAGCTCACCCCGACAGAACTTGAACACTGAAGCTTTCTTT. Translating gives CASSPRQNLNTEAFF. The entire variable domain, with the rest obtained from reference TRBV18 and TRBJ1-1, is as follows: NAGVMQNPRHLVRRRGQEARLRCSPMKGHSHVYWYRQLPEEGLKFMVYLQKENIIDESGMPKERFSAEFPKEGPSILRIQQVVRGDSAAYFCASSPRQNLNTEAFFGQGTRLTVV.

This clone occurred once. The CDR3 spells CASSSTSGRYNEQFF. Here the CDR3 DNA reads TGTGCCAGCAGCTCGACTAGCGGGAGGTACAATGAGCAGTTCTTC. V is TRBV7-2 and J is TRBJ2-1; the match to TRBD2 covers 13 bases. Germline CDR1 reads SGHTA; CDR2 reads FQGNSA. This CDR3 is 15 amino acids long. The V gene end was trimmed by 4 bases and the J gene end by 4 bases; junction bases not matched to a gene: 1.

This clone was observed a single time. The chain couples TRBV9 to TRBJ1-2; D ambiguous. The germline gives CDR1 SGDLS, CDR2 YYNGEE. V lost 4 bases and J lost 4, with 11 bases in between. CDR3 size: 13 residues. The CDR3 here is CASSREGSYGYTF. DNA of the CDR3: TGTGCCAGCAGCCGGGAGGGATCCTATGGCTACACCTTC.

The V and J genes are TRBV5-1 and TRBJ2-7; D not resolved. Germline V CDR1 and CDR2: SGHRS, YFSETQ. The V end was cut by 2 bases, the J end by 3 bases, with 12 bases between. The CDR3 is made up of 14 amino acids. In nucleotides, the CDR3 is TGCGCCAGCAGCTTATTGAACTCCGACTACGAGCAGTACTTC. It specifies CASSLLNSDYEQYF.

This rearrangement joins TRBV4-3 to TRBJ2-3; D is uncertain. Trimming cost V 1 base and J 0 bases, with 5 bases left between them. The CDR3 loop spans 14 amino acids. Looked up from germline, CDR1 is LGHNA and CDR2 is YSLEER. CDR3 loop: CASSQGLSTDTQYF. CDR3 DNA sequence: TGCGCCAGCAGCCAAGGACTTAGCACAGATACGCAGTATTTT.

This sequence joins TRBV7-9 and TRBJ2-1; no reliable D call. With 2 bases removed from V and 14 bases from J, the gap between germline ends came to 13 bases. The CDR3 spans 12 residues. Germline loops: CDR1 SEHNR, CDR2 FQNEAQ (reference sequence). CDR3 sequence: CASSLYKEQEFF. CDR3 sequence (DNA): TGTGCCAGCAGCTTATATAAGGAGCAAGAGTTCTTC.

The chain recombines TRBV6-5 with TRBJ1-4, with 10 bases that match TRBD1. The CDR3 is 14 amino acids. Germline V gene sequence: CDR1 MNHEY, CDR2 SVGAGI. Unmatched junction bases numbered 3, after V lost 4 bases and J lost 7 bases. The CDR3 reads CASSFDRGLEKLFF. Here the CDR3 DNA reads TGTGCCAGCAGTTTCGACAGGGGGCTTGAAAAACTGTTTTTT.

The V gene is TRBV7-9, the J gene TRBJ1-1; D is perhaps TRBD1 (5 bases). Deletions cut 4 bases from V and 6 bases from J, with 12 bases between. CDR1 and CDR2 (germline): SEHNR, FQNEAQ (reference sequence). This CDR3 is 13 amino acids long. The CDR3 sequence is CASSSGGTPEAFF. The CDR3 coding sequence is TGTGCCAGCAGCTCAGGCGGGACCCCTGAAGCTTTCTTT.

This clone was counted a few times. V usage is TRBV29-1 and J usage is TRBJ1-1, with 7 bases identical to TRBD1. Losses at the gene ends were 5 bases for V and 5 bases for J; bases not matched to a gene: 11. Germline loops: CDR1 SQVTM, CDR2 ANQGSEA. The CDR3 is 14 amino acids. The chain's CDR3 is CSVLRATQGTEAFF. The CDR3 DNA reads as TGCAGCGTTCTTCGGGCTACACAGGGGACTGAAGCTTTCTTT.

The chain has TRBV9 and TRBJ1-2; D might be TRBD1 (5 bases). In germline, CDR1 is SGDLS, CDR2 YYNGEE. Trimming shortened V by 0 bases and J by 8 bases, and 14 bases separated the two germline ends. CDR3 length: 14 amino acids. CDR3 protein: CASSVEAGRRGYTF. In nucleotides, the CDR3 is TGTGCCAGCAGCGTAGAGGCGGGGCGACGCGGCTACACCTTC.

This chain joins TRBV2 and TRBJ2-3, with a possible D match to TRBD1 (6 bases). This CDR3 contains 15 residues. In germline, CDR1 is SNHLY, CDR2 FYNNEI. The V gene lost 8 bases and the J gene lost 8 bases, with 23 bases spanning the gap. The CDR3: CASLIEGVEVATQYF. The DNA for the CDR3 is TGTGCCAGCCTTATTGAGGGGGTAGAGGTGGCTACGCAGTATTTT. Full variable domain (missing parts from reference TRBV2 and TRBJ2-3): EPEVTQTPSHQVTQMGQEVILRCVPISNHLYFYWYRQILGQKVEFLVSFYNNEISEKSEIFDDQFSVERPDGSNFTLKIRSTKLEDSAMYFCASLIEGVEVATQYFGPGTRLTVL.

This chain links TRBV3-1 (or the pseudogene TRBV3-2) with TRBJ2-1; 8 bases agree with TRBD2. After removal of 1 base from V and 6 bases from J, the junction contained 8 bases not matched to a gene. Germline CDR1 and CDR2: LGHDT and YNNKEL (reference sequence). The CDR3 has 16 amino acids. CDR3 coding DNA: TGTGCCAGCAGCCAAGTAAGCGGGAGAGGGGGCAATGAGCAGTTCTTC. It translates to CASSQVSGRGGNEQFF.

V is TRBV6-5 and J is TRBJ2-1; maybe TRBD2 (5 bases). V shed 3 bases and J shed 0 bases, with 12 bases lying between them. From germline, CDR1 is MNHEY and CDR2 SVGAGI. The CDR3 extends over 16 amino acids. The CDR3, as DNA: TGTGCCAGCAGTTATTCCGGACTGGGCTCCTACAATGAGCAGTTCTTC. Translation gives CASSYSGLGSYNEQFF.

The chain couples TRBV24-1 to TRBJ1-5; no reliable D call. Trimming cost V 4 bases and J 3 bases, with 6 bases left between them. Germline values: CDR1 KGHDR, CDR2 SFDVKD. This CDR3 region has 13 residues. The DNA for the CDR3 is TGTGCCACCAGTGACGGGAACAATCAGCCCCAGCATTTT. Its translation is CATSDGNNQPQHF.

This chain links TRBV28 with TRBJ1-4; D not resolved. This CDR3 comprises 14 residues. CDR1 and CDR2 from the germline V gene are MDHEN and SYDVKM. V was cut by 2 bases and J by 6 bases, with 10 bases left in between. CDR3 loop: CASSLPGSDEKLFF. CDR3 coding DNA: TGTGCCAGCAGTTTACCGGGGAGTGATGAAAAACTGTTTTTT.

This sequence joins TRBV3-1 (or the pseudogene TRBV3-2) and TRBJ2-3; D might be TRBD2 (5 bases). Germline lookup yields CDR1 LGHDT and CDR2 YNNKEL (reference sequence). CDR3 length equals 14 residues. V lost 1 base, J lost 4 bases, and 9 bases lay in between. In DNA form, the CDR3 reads TGTGCCAGCAGCCAAGCGAGGGCAGCAGATACGCAGTATTTT. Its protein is CASSQARAADTQYF.